One and the same sample provided the 3 T cell receptor beta chains below, sequenced in a study of PD-1 blockade in classical Hodgkin lymphoma (dated by TCRdb to between 2020 and 2021). The time point label, read with the paper, signifies: cycle 1 day 1 (C1D1), immediately before nivolumab initiation. Relapse after autologous stem cell transplantation had occurred in all trial patients, and cohorts A, B and C were distinguished by prior brentuximab vedotin exposure. The protocol used for the library was the immunoSEQ multiplex PCR assay. TCRdb retrieved this table from immuneACCESS and kept in-frame rearrangements only. Not all clones are present; in checked studies, unresolved V genes account for under half, and no reason is known for the remainder. Recorded for this sample are 95,000 or so clones; roughly 84% of them occurred a single time. The ten largest make up 12% of the sample. The source was peripheral blood mononuclear cells (PBMCs), collected at baseline. The receptors here all came from a human donor with classical Hodgkin lymphoma.

The rearrangement uses TRBV10-3 and TRBJ2-7; 10 positions match TRBD1. The CDR3 loop spans 15 amino acids. CDR1 and CDR2 from the germline V gene are ENHRY and SYGVKD. V trimming: 5 bases; J trimming: 7 bases; junction bases outside the gene matches: 11. The CDR3 is CAISPGQGDPGEQYF. The CDR3 DNA sequence: TGTGCCATCAGTCCTGGACAGGGGGACCCTGGGGAGCAGTACTTC.

In this sample, this clone turned up a few times. The chain links TRBV7-9 to TRBJ2-1; 9 nucleotides agree with TRBD1. With 2 bases clipped from V and 7 bases from J, the junction kept 3 bases outside the gene matches. Germline CDR1 SEHNR, CDR2 FQNEAQ (reference sequence). The CDR3 length is 14 residues. The CDR3 loop reads CASSLNRGRNEQFF. CDR3 coding DNA: TGTGCCAGCAGCTTAAACAGGGGGCGAAATGAGCAGTTCTTC.

The chain links TRBV28 to TRBJ2-5, with 12 bases matching TRBD2. CDR1 MDHEN and CDR2 SYDVKM come from the germline V gene. This CDR3 contains 15 residues. V lost 5 bases and J lost 5; bases outside the gene matches: 6. The CDR3 DNA reads as TGTGCCAGCAGTACTCCCCTAGCGGGAGGGGAGACCCAGTACTTC. It codes for CASSTPLAGGETQYF.